This TCR beta chain originates from a study of cytomegalovirus exposure and HLA in healthy donors. Points from the study as a whole: When analyzed later, the rates of TCR association showed variation by HLA locus, with DRB1 the most and HLA-C the fewest.

This clone turned up a few times. Its matching antigen is unknown. The PCR used 60 Vbeta and 13 Jbeta primers. The table came from immunoSEQ multiplex PCR; TCRdb's copy has only in-frame clones and leaves some out. The data show some 200,000 clones, with 75% to 90% seen just once and roughly 6.3% held by the top ten. The sequence came from a man aged 35 to 55 in good health and CMV-seropositive. Specimen: PBMCs.

CDR3 bases: TGTGCCAGCTCACCGGGGCGACTCGGAACGGCCCAGCATTTT. Translation gives CASSPGRLGTAQHF. The rearrangement joins TRBV18 to TRBJ1-5; possible D gene TRBD1, 5 bases. Trimming took off 3 bases at V and 11 bases at J, with 17 bases between the two ends. Germline V gene sequence: CDR1 KGHSH, CDR2 LQKENI. The CDR3 sequence is 14 residues long.